Listed here are 30 T cell receptor beta chains from one sample, sequenced in a study of beta chain features in type 1 diabetes. Reverse transcribing all isolated RNA meant expressed TCRB transcripts were sequenced. The table came from immunoSEQ multiplex PCR; TCRdb's copy has only in-frame clones and leaves some out. The sample lists roughly 500,000 clones, around 10% occurring once. Input material: naive CD4+ T cells from blood. The receptors derive from a woman aged 18-29 years in good health.

This clone was seen a few times. The chain recombines TRBV7-2 with TRBJ2-3, with TRBD1 matching 9 bases. Germline trimming cut 0 bases from V and 9 bases from J; bases unmatched to any gene: 1. The germline V gene has CDR1 SGHTA and CDR2 FQGNSA. This CDR3 is 13 amino acids long. The DNA for the CDR3 is TGTGCCAGCAGCTTAGCCACAGGGGGCACGCAGTATTTT. As protein: CASSLATGGTQYF.

In this sample, this clone turned up many times. The same CDR3 is also encoded by other DNA sequences in this sample. The chain has TRBV7-9 and TRBJ2-1, with TRBD2 as a possible D gene (6 bases). There are 15 residues in the CDR3. Trimming removed 5 bases from V and 0 bases from J, with 11 bases in between. Germline V gene data show CDR1 as SEHNR and CDR2 as FQNEAQ (reference sequence). This CDR3 is CASSPGGSSYNEQFF. CDR3 sequence (DNA): TGTGCCAGCAGCCCTGGGGGGAGCTCCTACAATGAGCAGTTCTTC. Supplemented by reference TRBV7-9 and TRBJ2-1, the full variable domain reads DTGVSQNPRHKITKRGQNVTFRCDPISEHNRLYWYRQTLGQGPEFLTYFQNEAQLEKSRLLSDRFSAERPKGSFSTLEIQRTEQGDSAMYLCASSPGGSSYNEQFFGPGTRLTVL.

The chain uses TRBV5-4 and TRBJ2-3; 9 positions agree with TRBD1. Germline CDR1 is SGHNT and CDR2 is YYREEE (reference sequence). V shed 5 bases and J 2 bases; nucleotides not matched to a gene: 6. The CDR3 extends over 15 amino acids. DNA for the CDR3: TGTGCCAGCAGGGAGACAGGGGGGGTCACAGATACGCAGTATTTT. Amino acid sequence: CASRETGGVTDTQYF.

The rearrangement uses TRBV5-1 and TRBJ2-7, with 10 bases aligning to TRBD1. Germline V lookup: CDR1 SGHRS, CDR2 YFSETQ. CDR3 length equals 14 residues. Trimming cost V 5 bases and J 5 bases; bases outside gene matches: 7. CDR3: CASRTGTGADEQYF. CDR3 bases: TGCGCCAGCAGAACCGGGACAGGGGCCGACGAGCAGTACTTC. Based on the CDR3 plus reference TRBV5-1 and TRBJ2-7, the full variable domain is KAGVTQTPRYLIKTRGQQVTLSCSPISGHRSVSWYQQTPGQGLQFLFEYFSETQRNKGNFPGRFSGRQFSNSRSEMNVSTLELGDSALYLCASRTGTGADEQYFGPGTRLTVT.

In this sample, this clone turned up a few times. V usage is TRBV7-9 and J usage is TRBJ1-2, with D hard to call. The germline V gene encodes CDR1 SEHNR and CDR2 FQNEAQ (reference sequence). The CDR3 is 14 residues long. V shed 4 bases and J shed 4 bases, with 13 bases lying between them. The CDR3 DNA follows: TGTGCCAGCAGCTCGGGAGCCCGGATCTATGGCTACACCTTC. The encoded protein is CASSSGARIYGYTF.

The sample holds a few counts of this clone. CDR3 bases: TGTGCCAGCAGCAGGGAAATCGGTAGTGAGCAGTTCTTC. This codes for CASSREIGSEQFF. The chain links TRBV7-2 to TRBJ2-1; D is unclear. Trimming took 5 bases from V and 9 from J, leaving 14 bases between them. The CDR3 spans 13 residues. The germline V gene has CDR1 SGHTA and CDR2 FQGNSA.

V gene TRBV27 combines with J gene TRBJ1-6, with D perhaps TRBD1 (6 bases). V gave up 2 bases and J gave up 8 bases, with 7 bases separating them. This CDR3 is built from 13 residues. The germline gives CDR1 MNHEY, CDR2 SMNVEV (reference sequence). The CDR3 protein is CASSLHRDSPLHF. In DNA, the CDR3 is TGTGCCAGCAGTTTACACAGGGATTCACCCCTCCACTTT.

This chain links TRBV7-2 with TRBJ1-3; 10 bases match TRBD1. The CDR3 contains 16 residues. Looked up from germline, CDR1 is SGHTA and CDR2 is FQGNSA. V dropped 4 bases and J dropped 8; count of bases not matched to a gene: 11. The CDR3 DNA is TGTGCCAGCAGCTCGAGGAGCGGGACAGGGGTATACACCATATATTTT. Translation: CASSSRSGTGVYTIYF.

V usage is TRBV7-9 and J usage is TRBJ2-3, with D unclear. CDR3 size: 16 residues. Germline lookup yields CDR1 SEHNR and CDR2 FQNEAQ (reference sequence). V was shortened by 2 bases and J by 0 bases, with 12 bases between the two germline ends. The CDR3 bases are TGTGCCAGCAGCTTACGCGGCGGTCCTAGCACAGATACGCAGTATTTT. Amino acids: CASSLRGGPSTDTQYF.

Only a few counts were recorded for this clone. The chain couples TRBV7-3 to TRBJ2-1, with 10 bases lining up with TRBD2. The V segment lost 0 bases and the J segment 6 bases; nucleotides outside the gene matches: 2. The CDR3 is 15 amino acids. The germline V gene encodes CDR1 SGHTA and CDR2 FQGTGA. CDR3 loop: CASSLTSGGFNEQFF. CDR3 nucleotides: TGTGCCAGCAGCTTAACTAGCGGGGGGTTCAATGAGCAGTTCTTC.

The chain uses TRBV18 and TRBJ2-5; either TRBD1 or TRBD2 may fit D (5 bases each). This CDR3 is 14 amino acids long. The V end lost 4 bases, the J end lost 5 bases, and 14 bases lay between the germline ends. Germline loops: CDR1 KGHSH, CDR2 LQKENI. DNA of the CDR3: TGTGCCAGCTCACGAAAAACCCGGGGCGAGACCCAGTACTTC. Its translation: CASSRKTRGETQYF.

The chain combines TRBV27 with TRBJ1-5, with TRBD1 matching over 8 bases. V was pared by 5 bases and J by 5 bases, with 5 bases of the junction left unmatched. Germline V gene data show CDR1 as MNHEY and CDR2 as SMNVEV (reference sequence). The CDR3 runs 14 residues. Here the CDR3 reads CASSVDRGDQPQHF. The DNA for the CDR3 is TGTGCCAGCAGTGTCGACAGGGGTGATCAGCCCCAGCATTTT.

Only a few counts were recorded for this clone. The chain links TRBV19 to TRBJ2-6; D is ambiguous. Per the germline V gene, CDR1 is LNHDA and CDR2 is SQIVND (reference sequence). Between the trimmed V and J ends, which lost 3 bases and 1 base, there was a span of 19 bases. The CDR3 is 19 residues long. CDR3 residues: CASSISPGLDLSGANVLTF. Here the CDR3 DNA reads TGTGCCAGTAGTATTTCCCCGGGCCTTGATTTATCTGGGGCCAACGTCCTGACTTTC.

This clone came up a few times. In DNA form, the CDR3 reads TGTGCCAGCAGCCCCGGGACAGGTGCCTACGAGCAGTACTTC. This encodes CASSPGTGAYEQYF. The chain couples TRBV5-4 to TRBJ2-7; 8 bases agree with TRBD1. The junction had 5 bases not matched to a gene; V was cut back by 4 bases and J by 2 bases. Per the germline V gene, CDR1 is SGHNT and CDR2 is YYREEE (reference sequence). CDR3 size: 14 residues.

The chain carries TRBV11-2 and TRBJ2-1, with TRBD2 as a possible D gene (5 bases). Per the germline V gene, CDR1 is SGHAT and CDR2 is FQNNGV. The V and J ends lost 0 bases and 7 bases respectively, with 19 bases between them. The CDR3 totals 17 residues. The CDR3 sequence is CASSLDLRLSNFNEQFF. CDR3 nucleotide sequence: TGTGCCAGCAGCTTAGATCTTAGACTATCCAATTTTAATGAGCAGTTCTTC.

In this sample, this clone turned up a few times. The chain employs TRBV11-2 and TRBJ2-5; D perhaps matches TRBD2 (5 bases). The germline V and J ends were trimmed by 2 bases and 2 bases, with 9 bases remaining between them. CDR3 length equals 14 residues. Looked up from germline, CDR1 is SGHAT and CDR2 is FQNNGV. CDR3 sequence (DNA): TGTGCCAGCAGCTTACTACTAGTTCAAGAGACCCAGTACTTC. As protein: CASSLLLVQETQYF. Using reference TRBV11-2 and TRBJ2-5 for the parts outside the CDR3, the full variable domain is EAGVAQSPRYKIIEKRQSVAFWCNPISGHATLYWYQQILGQGPKLLIQFQNNGVVDDSQLPKDRFSAERLKGVDSTLKIQPAKLEDSAVYLCASSLLLVQETQYFGPGTRLLVL.

In its sample, this clone was seen a few times. This chain joins TRBV5-8 and TRBJ2-5; possibly TRBD2 for D (5 bases). The V end was cut by 0 bases, the J end by 0 bases, with 9 bases between. CDR1 is SGHTS, CDR2 YDEGEE, per germline. CDR3 length: 15 residues. DNA for the CDR3: TGTGCCAGCAGCTTGGCGACGGGGTACCAAGAGACCCAGTACTTC. It codes for CASSLATGYQETQYF.

V usage is TRBV11-2 and J usage is TRBJ2-4; D unresolved. This CDR3 is built from 13 residues. V gave up 6 bases and J gave up 3 bases, with 9 bases separating them. CDR1 is SGHAT, CDR2 FQNNGV, per germline. The DNA for the CDR3 is TGTGCCAGCAGGGGGTTGGGCAAAAACATTCAGTACTTC. Encoded protein: CASRGLGKNIQYF.

This clone turned up a few times. The CDR3 coding sequence is TGTGCCAGCAGCCTCAAACCAGTAGCGGGAGGCCACTACGAGCAGTACTTC. Its protein product is CASSLKPVAGGHYEQYF. This rearrangement joins TRBV7-2 to TRBJ2-7; TRBD2 matches 10 bases. The CDR3 length is 17 residues. Trimming took 5 bases from V and 3 from J; bases not matched to a gene: 13. Germline V gives CDR1 SGHTA, CDR2 FQGNSA.

This clone came up a few times. The chain links TRBV2 to TRBJ2-1, with D perhaps TRBD1 (5 bases). V lost 5 bases to trimming and J lost 6 bases, with 14 bases between them. The CDR3 extends over 14 amino acids. Germline V gives CDR1 SNHLY, CDR2 FYNNEI. The CDR3 region is CASSYRSPGNEQFF. The CDR3 region has the DNA TGTGCCAGCAGTTACAGGTCTCCGGGCAATGAGCAGTTCTTC. The full variable domain, in which reference TRBV2 and TRBJ2-1 provide the parts outside the CDR3, is EPEVTQTPSHQVTQMGQEVILRCVPISNHLYFYWYRQILGQKVEFLVSFYNNEISEKSEIFDDQFSVERPDGSNFTLKIRSTKLEDSAMYFCASSYRSPGNEQFFGPGTRLTVL.

In this sample, this clone turned up once. The chain links TRBV7-9 to TRBJ2-5; D is unresolved. This CDR3 region has 11 residues. The V end was cut by 5 bases, the J end by 7 bases, with 8 bases between. Germline values: CDR1 SEHNR, CDR2 FQNEAQ (reference sequence). The CDR3, as DNA: TGTGCCAGCAGCCCCCTAGTGACCCAGTACTTC. The encoded protein is CASSPLVTQYF. The full variable domain, rest sourced from reference TRBV7-9 and TRBJ2-5, is DTGVSQNPRHKITKRGQNVTFRCDPISEHNRLYWYRQTLGQGPEFLTYFQNEAQLEKSRLLSDRFSAERPKGSFSTLEIQRTEQGDSAMYLCASSPLVTQYFGPGTRLLVL.

This clone was picked up a small number of times. The chain carries TRBV29-1 and TRBJ2-1, with a weak D call TRBD1 (6 bases). Germline CDR1 SQVTM, CDR2 ANQGSEA. The CDR3 covers 17 residues. V was pared by 6 bases and J by 4 bases, with 25 bases between. In DNA, the CDR3 is TGCAGCGTCCACCCCGGGACAATACACTCTTTTTACAATGAGCAGTTCTTC. Encoded protein: CSVHPGTIHSFYNEQFF.

The chain links TRBV7-8 to TRBJ1-5, with a tentative D call TRBD1 (6 bases). The CDR3 covers 15 residues. V gave up 5 bases and J gave up 5 bases, with 16 bases separating them. Germline assignment: CDR1 SGHVS and CDR2 FQNEAQ. The CDR3 region is CASSPSGRGYQPQHF. The CDR3 nucleotides read TGTGCCAGCAGCCCCTCGGGCAGGGGTTATCAGCCCCAGCATTTT.

As regards this clone: This same CDR3 is encoded by further DNA sequences in the sample. The gene calls are TRBV5-1 and TRBJ2-2; D is undetermined. V was pared by 0 bases and J by 2 bases, with 2 bases between. The CDR3 runs 13 residues. Germline lookup yields CDR1 SGHRS and CDR2 YFSETQ. The CDR3 DNA sequence: TGCGCCAGCAGCTTGGCCAACACCGGGGAGCTGTTTTTT. Its translation is CASSLANTGELFF.

This chain links TRBV11-2 with TRBJ2-5; D ambiguous. Trimming cost V 5 bases and J 6 bases, with 16 bases left between them. Germline V gene data show CDR1 as SGHAT and CDR2 as FQNNGV. The CDR3 consists of 14 residues. Written as DNA, the CDR3 is TGTGCCAGCAGCCCACCGATAGGCTTGAAGACCCAGTACTTC. Encoded protein: CASSPPIGLKTQYF.

V usage is TRBV27 and J usage is TRBJ2-7, with D tentatively TRBD1 or TRBD2 (5 bases each). CDR1 and CDR2 (germline): MNHEY, SMNVEV (reference sequence). The CDR3 covers 11 residues. Trimming shortened V by 8 bases and J by 3 bases, and 8 bases separated the two germline ends. CDR3 bases: TGTGCCAGCGGGGACGGCTACGAGCAGTACGTC. It codes for CASGDGYEQYV.

The rearrangement joins TRBV15 to TRBJ2-5, with D perhaps matching TRBD1 (6 bases). The germline gives CDR1 LNHNV, CDR2 YYDKDF (reference sequence). This CDR3 is built from 13 residues. Trimming cost V 4 bases and J 2 bases, with 8 bases left between them. The CDR3 loop is CATSKGQQETQYF. The DNA of the CDR3 is TGTGCCACCAGCAAAGGACAGCAAGAGACCCAGTACTTC. Drawing the rest from reference TRBV15 and TRBJ2-5, the complete variable domain is DAMVIQNPRYQVTQFGKPVTLSCSQTLNHNVMYWYQQKSSQAPKLLFHYYDKDFNNEADTPDNFQSRRPNTSFCFLDIRSPGLGDTAMYLCATSKGQQETQYFGPGTRLLVL.

This clone was seen only a few times. The chain links TRBV27 to TRBJ2-1, with TRBD2 identical over 12 bases. The germline V gene encodes CDR1 MNHEY and CDR2 SMNVEV (reference sequence). This CDR3 contains 17 residues. V lost 5 bases and J lost 4; bases outside the gene matches: 9. CDR3 sequence: CASSHLAGGSYYNEQFF. The CDR3 DNA is TGTGCCAGCAGTCACCTAGCGGGAGGGAGTTATTACAATGAGCAGTTCTTC.

V is TRBV7-9 and J is TRBJ2-3, with 9 bases lining up with TRBD1. V lost 1 base, J lost 8 bases, and 13 bases stayed unmatched. Germline V gene lookup returns CDR1 SEHNR and CDR2 FQNEAQ (reference sequence). The CDR3 spans 17 residues. The CDR3 region is CASSLETGTGLSGTQYF. DNA of the CDR3: TGTGCCAGCAGCTTAGAGACCGGGACAGGGCTCTCGGGTACGCAGTATTTT.

This clone showed up just a few times. The rearrangement links TRBV30 to TRBJ2-5; D gene ambiguous. The CDR3 has 12 residues. V lost 2 bases and J lost 2, with 6 bases in between. Germline CDR1 GTSNPN, CDR2 SVGIG (reference sequence). The CDR3 DNA follows: TGTGCCTGGAGTATCAATCAAGAGACCCAGTACTTC. As protein: CAWSINQETQYF. Looking up the rest from reference TRBV30 and TRBJ2-5 gives the full variable domain: SQTIHQWPATLVQPVGSPLSLECTVEGTSNPNLYWYRQAAGRGLQLLFYSVGIGQISSEVPQNLSASRPQDRQFILSSKKLLLSDSGFYLCAWSINQETQYFGPGTRLLVL.